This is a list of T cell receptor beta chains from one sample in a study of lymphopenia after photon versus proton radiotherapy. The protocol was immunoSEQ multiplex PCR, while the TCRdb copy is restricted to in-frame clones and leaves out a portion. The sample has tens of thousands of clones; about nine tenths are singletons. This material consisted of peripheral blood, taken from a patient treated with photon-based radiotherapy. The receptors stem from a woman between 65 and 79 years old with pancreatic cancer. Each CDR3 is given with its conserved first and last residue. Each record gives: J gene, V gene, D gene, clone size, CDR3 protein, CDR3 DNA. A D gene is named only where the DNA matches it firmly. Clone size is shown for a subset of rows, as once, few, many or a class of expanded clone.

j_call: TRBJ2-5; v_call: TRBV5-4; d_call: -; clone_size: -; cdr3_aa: CASSLGQGRQETQYF; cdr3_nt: TGTGCCAGCAGCTTGGGGCAGGGTCGACAAGAGACCCAGTACTTC
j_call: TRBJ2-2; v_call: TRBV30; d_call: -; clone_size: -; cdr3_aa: CADQVGRVNTGELFF; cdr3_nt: TGTGCCGACCAGGTGGGCAGGGTTAACACCGGGGAGCTGTTTTTT
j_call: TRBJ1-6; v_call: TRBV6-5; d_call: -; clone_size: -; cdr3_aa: CASSYVLAGSSPLHF; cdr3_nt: TGTGCCAGCAGTTACGTGCTGGCAGGAAGTTCACCCCTCCACTTT
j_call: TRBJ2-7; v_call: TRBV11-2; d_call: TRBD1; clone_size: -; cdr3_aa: CASSFGIQGADYEQYF; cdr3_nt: TGTGCCAGCAGCTTTGGGATACAGGGGGCGGACTACGAGCAGTACTTC
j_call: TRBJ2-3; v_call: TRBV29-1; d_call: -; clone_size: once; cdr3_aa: CSVGGAMVADTQYF; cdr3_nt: TGCAGCGTTGGGGGGGCGATGGTAGCAGATACGCAGTATTTT
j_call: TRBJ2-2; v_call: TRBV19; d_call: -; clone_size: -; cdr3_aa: CASSIRGGRNTGELFF; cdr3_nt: TGTGCCAGTAGTATACGGGGAGGACGGAACACCGGGGAGCTGTTTTTT
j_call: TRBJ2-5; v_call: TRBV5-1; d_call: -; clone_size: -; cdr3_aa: CASSLDVRETQYF; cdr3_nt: TGCGCCAGCAGCTTGGACGTCCGGGAGACCCAGTACTTC
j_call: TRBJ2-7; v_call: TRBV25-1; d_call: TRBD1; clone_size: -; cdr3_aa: CASSGPTGTGIQYF; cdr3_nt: TGTGCCAGCAGTGGACCGACAGGGACGGGGATCCAGTACTTC
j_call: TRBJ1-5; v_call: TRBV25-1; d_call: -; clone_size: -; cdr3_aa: CASSGAGAGNQPQHF; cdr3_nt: TGTGCCAGCAGTGGGGCGGGGGCCGGTAATCAGCCCCAGCATTTT
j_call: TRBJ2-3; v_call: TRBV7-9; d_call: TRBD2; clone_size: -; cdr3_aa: CASSQTSNTDTQYF; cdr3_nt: TGTGCCAGCAGTCAGACTAGCAATACAGATACGCAGTATTTT
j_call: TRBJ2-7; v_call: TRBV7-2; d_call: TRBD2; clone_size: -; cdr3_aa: CASSPTAGPYEQYF; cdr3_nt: TGTGCCAGCAGCCCCACAGCGGGACCCTACGAGCAGTACTTC
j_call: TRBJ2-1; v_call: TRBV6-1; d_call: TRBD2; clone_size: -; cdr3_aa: CASSEAHGRAINEQFF; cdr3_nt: TGTGCCAGCAGTGAAGCGCACGGGAGGGCAATCAATGAGCAGTTCTTC
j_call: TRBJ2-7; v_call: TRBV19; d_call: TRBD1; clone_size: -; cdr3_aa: CASSPRGFYEQYF; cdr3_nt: TGTGCCAGTAGTCCCAGGGGGTTCTACGAGCAGTACTTC
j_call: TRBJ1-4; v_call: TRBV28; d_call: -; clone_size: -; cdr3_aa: CASSSPGASNEKLFF; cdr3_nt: TGTGCCAGCAGTTCTCCGGGGGCGTCCAATGAAAAACTGTTTTTT
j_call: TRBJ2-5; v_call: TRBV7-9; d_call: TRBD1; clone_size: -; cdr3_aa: CASSQGTGVGETQYF; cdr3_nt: TGTGCCAGCAGCCAGGGAACAGGGGTGGGAGAGACCCAGTACTTC
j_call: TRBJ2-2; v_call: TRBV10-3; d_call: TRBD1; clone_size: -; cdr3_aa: CAVQGEGTGELFF; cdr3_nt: TGTGCCGTACAGGGGGAAGGTACCGGGGAGCTGTTTTTT
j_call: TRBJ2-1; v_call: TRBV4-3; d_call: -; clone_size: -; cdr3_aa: CASSQERVRNEQFF; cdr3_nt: TGCGCCAGCAGCCAAGAGCGGGTGAGGAATGAGCAGTTCTTC
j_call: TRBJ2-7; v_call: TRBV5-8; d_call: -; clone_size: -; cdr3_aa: CASSFAPRSSYEQYF; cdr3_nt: TGTGCCAGCAGCTTCGCGCCCCGTAGCTCCTACGAGCAGTACTTC
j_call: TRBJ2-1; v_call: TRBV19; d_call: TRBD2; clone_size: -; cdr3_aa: CASATGSGASGVYNEQFF; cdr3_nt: TGTGCCAGTGCGACGGGATCTGGAGCTAGCGGGGTCTACAATGAGCAGTTCTTC
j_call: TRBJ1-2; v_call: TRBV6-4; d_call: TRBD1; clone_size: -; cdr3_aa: CASSVRTGTAANYGYTF; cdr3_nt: TGTGCCAGCAGTGTCCGGACAGGGACAGCAGCTAACTATGGCTACACCTTC
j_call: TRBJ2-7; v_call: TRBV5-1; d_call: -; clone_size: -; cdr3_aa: CASSLDSEQYF; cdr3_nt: TGCGCCAGCAGCTTGGATTCCGAGCAGTACTTC
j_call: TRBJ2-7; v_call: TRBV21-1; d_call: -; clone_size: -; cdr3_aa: CARLRDVSYEQYF; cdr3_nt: TGTGCCAGGCTGCGGGACGTCTCCTACGAGCAGTACTTC
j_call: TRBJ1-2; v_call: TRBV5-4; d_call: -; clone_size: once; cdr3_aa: CASSLHGGNGYTF; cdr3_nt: TGTGCCAGCAGCCTCCACGGGGGGAATGGCTACACCTTC
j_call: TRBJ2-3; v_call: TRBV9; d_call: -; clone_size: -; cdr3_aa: CASSVATGFADTQYF; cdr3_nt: TGTGCCAGCAGCGTAGCTACGGGATTTGCAGATACGCAGTATTTT
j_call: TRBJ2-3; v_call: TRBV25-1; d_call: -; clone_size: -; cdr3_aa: CASSESTGVVDTQYF; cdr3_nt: TGTGCCAGCAGTGAGTCGACAGGAGTGGTAGATACGCAGTATTTT
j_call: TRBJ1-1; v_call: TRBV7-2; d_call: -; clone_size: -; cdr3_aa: CASSLGRTGNTEAFF; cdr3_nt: TGTGCCAGCAGCTTAGGGAGAACAGGAAACACTGAAGCTTTCTTT
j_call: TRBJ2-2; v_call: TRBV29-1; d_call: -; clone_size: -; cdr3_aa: CSVEGENTGELFF; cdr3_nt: TGCAGCGTTGAAGGAGAAAACACCGGGGAGCTGTTTTTT
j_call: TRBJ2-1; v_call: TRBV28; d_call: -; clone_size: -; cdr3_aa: CASILGSGPNEQFF; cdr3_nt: TGTGCCAGCATTCTAGGGTCTGGCCCGAATGAGCAGTTCTTC